A single TCR beta chain is shown here with its context. Its antigen is not identified. V shed 6 bases and J 5 bases; nucleotides not matched to a gene: 10. This CDR3 is built from 15 residues. Germline lookup yields CDR1 MNHNS and CDR2 SASEGT. The data were taken from a study of blood T cells in healthy people across ages. Study results and limitations: It was not known whether donors were CMV positive (a possible confounder of expanded clonotype changes).

PCR was performed a second time for about 7 to 11 cycles using a sample-barcoded 5' primer and a J-beta primer mix. TCRdb used MiXCR to reprocess the 5' RACE reads, holding one entry per CDR3 protein. The sample lists approximately 850,000 distinct CDR3 sequences; 58% were seen once. Specimen: blood. The chain is built from TRBV6-1 and TRBJ2-4; 7 nucleotides align to TRBD1. This TCR came from a man aged 25-45 years in good health. The DNA for the CDR3 is TGTGCCAGCAGGGAGGCCGGGACAGTACAAAACATTCAGTACTTC. Amino acid sequence: CASREAGTVQNIQYF.